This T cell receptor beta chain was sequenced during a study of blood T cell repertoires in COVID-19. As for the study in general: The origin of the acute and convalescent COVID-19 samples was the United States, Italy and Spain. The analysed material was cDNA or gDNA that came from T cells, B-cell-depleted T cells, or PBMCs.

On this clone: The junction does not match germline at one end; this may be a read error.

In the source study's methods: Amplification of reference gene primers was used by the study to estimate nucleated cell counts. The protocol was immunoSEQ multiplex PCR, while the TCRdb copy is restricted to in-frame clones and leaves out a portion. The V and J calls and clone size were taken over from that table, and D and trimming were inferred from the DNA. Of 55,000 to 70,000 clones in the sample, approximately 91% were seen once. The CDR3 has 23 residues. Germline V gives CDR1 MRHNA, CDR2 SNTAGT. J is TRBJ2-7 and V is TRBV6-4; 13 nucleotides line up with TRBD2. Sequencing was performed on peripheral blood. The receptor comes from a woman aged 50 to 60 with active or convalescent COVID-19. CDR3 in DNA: TGTGCCAACAGTGACGCAAAAAAAACCGGGACTAGCGGGACCCTAAGGACGGACTACGAGCAGTACTTC. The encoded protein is CANSDAKKTGTSGTLRTDYEQYF.